These 29 T cell receptor beta chains were sequenced from one sample in a study of T cell responses to AZD1222 COVID-19 vaccine. The data were produced by immunoSEQ multiplex PCR, yet TCRdb's version contains in-frame clones alone and is incomplete. This table has around 120,000 clones, about 86% appearing once. The input for sequencing was peripheral blood, taken 28 days after the second AZD1222 dose. The receptor source for this set is an adult who received the AZD1222 COVID-19 vaccine.

This clone was seen only a few times. The same CDR3 can be traced to other DNA sequences in this sample. The V call is TRBV5-4, the J call TRBJ2-5; TRBD2 matches at 13 bases. Germline V gene lookup returns CDR1 SGHNT and CDR2 YYREEE (reference sequence). The CDR3 extends over 16 amino acids. The V and J ends lost 3 bases and 4 bases, in that order; junction bases with no gene match: 6. The CDR3, as DNA: TGTGCCAGCAGCTCCACTAGCGGGGGGGCAGGAGAGACCCAGTACTTC. The encoded protein is CASSSTSGGAGETQYF.

This rearrangement joins TRBV18 to TRBJ2-6; no reliable D call. Trimming cost V 0 bases and J 0 bases, with 6 bases left between them. This CDR3 has 16 amino acids. CDR1 KGHSH and CDR2 LQKENI come from the germline V gene. The CDR3 DNA follows: TGTGCCAGCTCACCACCGTCCGCCTCTGGGGCCAACGTCCTGACTTTC. This encodes CASSPPSASGANVLTF.

The chain is built from TRBV4-3 and TRBJ1-5; TRBD1 matches 7 bases. CDR1 and CDR2 (germline): LGHNA, YSLEER. V gave up 3 bases and J gave up 0 bases; unmatched junction bases: 14. The CDR3 length is 19 residues. This CDR3 is CASSQREGTAKYSNQPQHF. CDR3 coding DNA: TGCGCCAGCAGCCAGCGGGAAGGGACAGCCAAATATAGCAATCAGCCCCAGCATTTT.

This clone was picked up one time. The CDR3 spells CASSYWGGQGGETQYF. The DNA of the CDR3 is TGTGCCAGCAGTTACTGGGGGGGGCAGGGGGGCGAGACCCAGTACTTC. V usage is TRBV6-5 and J usage is TRBJ2-5; tentatively, D is TRBD1 or TRBD2 (7 bases each). The germline CDR1 and CDR2 sequences are MNHEY and SVGAGI. There are 16 residues in the CDR3. V lost 1 base to trimming and J lost 5 bases, with 17 bases between them.

The chain joins TRBV5-1 to TRBJ2-3, with TRBD2 matching over 7 bases. The V and J ends lost 4 bases and 2 bases, in that order; junction bases with no gene match: 16. CDR1 and CDR2 from the germline V gene are SGHRS and YFSETQ. The CDR3 consists of 18 residues. The CDR3 nucleotides read TGCGCCAGCAGCGTTGGGGCGGAAGCGGGATGGGTCACAGATACGCAGTATTTT. As protein: CASSVGAEAGWVTDTQYF.

In its sample, this clone was seen once. V usage is TRBV9 and J usage is TRBJ1-4; D remains ambiguous. Germline V gene data show CDR1 as SGDLS and CDR2 as YYNGEE. The V end was cut by 3 bases, the J end by 6 bases, with 9 bases between. CDR3 length: 13 amino acids. In DNA form, the CDR3 reads TGTGCCAGCAGCGACGGGCCCGATGAAAAACTGTTTTTT. This gives the protein CASSDGPDEKLFF.

This chain joins TRBV4-3 and TRBJ1-1; TRBD1 might be the D (6 bases). Trimming shortened V by 0 bases and J by 0 bases, and 14 bases separated the two germline ends. This CDR3 spans 17 amino acids. CDR1 LGHNA and CDR2 YSLEER come from the germline V gene. In DNA, the CDR3 is TGCGCCAGCAGCCAAGACCCTCACGGACAGATGAACACTGAAGCTTTCTTT. It codes for CASSQDPHGQMNTEAFF.

This clone was seen a handful of times. The same CDR3 can be traced to other DNA sequences in this sample. The chain uses TRBV5-6 and TRBJ2-5; D is undetermined. Germline-derived CDR1 and CDR2 are SGHDT and YYEEEE. The CDR3 sequence is 13 residues long. Trimming cost V 2 bases and J 2 bases, with 7 bases left between them. Here the CDR3 reads CASSFRGQETQYF. Written as DNA, the CDR3 is TGTGCCAGCAGCTTTCGTGGGCAAGAGACCCAGTACTTC. The complete variable domain, with remaining parts taken from reference TRBV5-6 and TRBJ2-5, reads DAGVTQSPTHLIKTRGQQVTLRCSPKSGHDTVSWYQQALGQGPQFIFQYYEEEERQRGNFPDRFSGHQFPNYSSELNVNALLLGDSALYLCASSFRGQETQYFGPGTRLLVL.

This clone was found once. The chain links TRBV5-4 to TRBJ1-6; 8 nucleotides align to TRBD1. Germline V lookup: CDR1 SGHNT, CDR2 YYREEE (reference sequence). The CDR3 loop spans 17 amino acids. Trimming removed 4 bases from V and 0 bases from J; junction bases left unmatched: 6. The chain's CDR3 is CASSPGQATSYNSPLHF. In DNA, the CDR3 is TGTGCCAGCAGCCCGGGACAGGCCACCTCCTATAATTCACCCCTCCACTTT.

The CDR3: CASSLASGDSDTQYF. CDR3 sequence (DNA): TGTGCCAGCAGCTTAGCTAGCGGGGACTCAGATACGCAGTATTTT. The chain carries TRBV7-2 and TRBJ2-3, with 8 bases aligning to TRBD2. With V trimmed by 0 bases and J by 4 bases, 3 bases remained unmatched. Germline V gene sequence: CDR1 SGHTA, CDR2 FQGNSA. This CDR3 contains 15 residues.

The chain is built from TRBV13 and TRBJ2-3; tentative D call: TRBD2 (5 bases). This CDR3 is built from 18 residues. The V gene lost 5 bases and the J gene lost 0 bases, with 21 bases spanning the gap. From germline, CDR1 is PRHDT and CDR2 FYEKMQ (reference sequence). CDR3 amino acids: CASSANFGNTPSTDTQYF. The CDR3 bases are TGTGCCAGCAGCGCCAACTTCGGGAACACCCCCAGCACAGATACGCAGTATTTT. Full variable domain (missing parts from reference TRBV13 and TRBJ2-3): AAGVIQSPRHLIKEKRETATLKCYPIPRHDTVYWYQQGPGQDPQFLISFYEKMQSDKGSIPDRFSAQQFSDYHSELNMSSLELGDSALYFCASSANFGNTPSTDTQYFGPGTRLTVL.

The rearrangement links TRBV2 to TRBJ2-5, with 8 nucleotides matching TRBD2. The length of the CDR3 is 14 residues. Trimming took 4 bases from V and 7 from J; bases not matched to a gene: 8. The V gene's germline CDR1 is SNHLY and CDR2 FYNNEI. CDR3 coding DNA: TGTGCCAGCAGTGCCCCACTAGCGGCGGGGACCCAGTACTTC. This sequence encodes CASSAPLAAGTQYF.

The chain carries TRBV9 and TRBJ2-7, with TRBD1 identical over 7 bases. CDR3 length: 16 amino acids. After removal of 1 base from V and 5 bases from J, the junction contained 12 bases not matched to a gene. Germline CDR1 reads SGDLS; CDR2 reads YYNGEE. Here the CDR3 DNA reads TGTGCCAGCAGCGTATCAGGAACAGGGGTCGTCGACGAGCAGTACTTC. This encodes CASSVSGTGVVDEQYF.

The V gene is TRBV27, the J gene TRBJ1-1; D not certain. V gave up 5 bases and J gave up 1 base, with 17 bases separating them. Germline-derived CDR1 and CDR2 are MNHEY and SMNVEV (reference sequence). There are 16 residues in the CDR3. CDR3 amino acids: CASSPLQPTQNTEAFF. The CDR3 nucleotides are TGTGCCAGCAGTCCCCTCCAACCGACCCAGAACACTGAAGCTTTCTTT.

The V gene is TRBV27, the J gene TRBJ1-5; weak D call: TRBD1 (5 bases). This CDR3 comprises 14 residues. Trimming took off 2 bases at V and 7 bases at J, with 12 bases between the two ends. Germline-derived CDR1 and CDR2 are MNHEY and SMNVEV (reference sequence). The CDR3 region has the DNA TGTGCCAGCAGTTTACGCGGGGGTTGGCAGCCCCAGCATTTT. Translating it yields CASSLRGGWQPQHF.

The V and J genes are TRBV29-1 and TRBJ1-5; D is perhaps TRBD1 (6 bases). Germline V CDR1 and CDR2: SQVTM, ANQGSEA. V lost 8 bases and J 1 base, leaving 12 bases between the germline ends. This CDR3 comprises 13 residues. The CDR3 DNA reads as TGCAGCATTCGACAGGAGAGCAATCAGCCCCAGCATTTT. It translates to CSIRQESNQPQHF.

The chain is built from TRBV5-1 and TRBJ1-4, with 8 bases lining up with TRBD1. The V gene end was trimmed by 5 bases and the J gene end by 13 bases; junction bases not matched to a gene: 13. This CDR3 has 14 residues. Germline loops: CDR1 SGHRS, CDR2 YFSETQ. CDR3 loop: CASRPNPDRVGLFF. CDR3 DNA sequence: TGCGCCAGCAGACCCAACCCGGACAGGGTGGGACTGTTTTTT.

The chain recombines TRBV29-1 with TRBJ2-7; 7 nucleotides agree with TRBD2. Trimming removed 4 bases from V and 1 base from J; junction bases left unmatched: 4. The CDR3 totals 13 residues. Germline CDR1 reads SQVTM; CDR2 reads ANQGSEA. CDR3 region: CSVVGGSSYEQYF. The CDR3, as DNA: TGCAGCGTTGTGGGGGGGAGTTCCTACGAGCAGTACTTC.

The genes are TRBV11-2 and TRBJ2-3; TRBD1 agrees at 9 bases. V was clipped by 4 bases and J by 2 bases; unmatched bases: 10. The CDR3 extends over 17 amino acids. CDR1 is SGHAT, CDR2 FQNNGV, per germline. The CDR3 DNA reads TGTGCCAGCAGCTCCGACTGGACAGGGGCCAACACAGATACGCAGTATTTT. Encoded protein: CASSSDWTGANTDTQYF.

The CDR3 bases are TGCGCCAGCAGCTCCTTAGAGACCCAGTACTTC. This encodes CASSSLETQYF. This chain links TRBV5-1 with TRBJ2-5, with D unresolved. The CDR3 is made up of 11 amino acids. Germline V lookup: CDR1 SGHRS, CDR2 YFSETQ. The V end was cut by 3 bases, the J end by 4 bases, with 4 bases between.

This clone has only a few counts. This chain links TRBV24-1 with TRBJ2-7; a weak D match, TRBD2 (5 bases). V was trimmed by 4 bases and J by 5 bases, leaving 11 bases between them. The CDR3 runs 13 residues. Germline CDR1 and CDR2: KGHDR and SFDVKD. CDR3 in amino acids: CATSDGVLNEQYF. The CDR3 nucleotides are TGTGCCACCAGTGACGGGGTTTTGAACGAGCAGTACTTC.

This clone was counted only a few times. The chain employs TRBV7-9 and TRBJ1-2; D might be TRBD1 (6 bases). This CDR3 has 17 amino acids. Between the trimmed V and J ends, which lost 4 bases and 2 bases, there was a span of 20 bases. CDR1 is SEHNR, CDR2 FQNEAQ, per germline (reference sequence). The CDR3 spells CASSSDLTRQVNYGYTF. The CDR3 nucleotides are TGTGCCAGCAGCTCCGACCTGACCAGACAGGTGAACTATGGCTACACCTTC.

The chain employs TRBV5-4 and TRBJ1-3; 10 nucleotides match TRBD1. The J segment lost 2 bases and the V segment lost 1 base, leaving 6 bases of the junction unmatched. CDR1 is SGHNT, CDR2 YYREEE, per germline (reference sequence). This CDR3 comprises 17 residues. The CDR3 bases are TGTGCCAGCAGCTTGTATACTGGACAGGGGGCTGGAAACACCATATATTTT. Translated, it gives CASSLYTGQGAGNTIYF.

This clone turned up a few times. This chain connects TRBV5-5 to TRBJ2-7; unclear D gene. The CDR3 is 13 amino acids. Deletions cut 4 bases from V and 3 bases from J, with 11 bases between. Germline CDR1 is SGHKS and CDR2 is YYEKEE (reference sequence). The CDR3 here is CASSALDGYEQYF. The CDR3 DNA sequence: TGTGCCAGCAGCGCGCTGGACGGCTACGAGCAGTACTTC.

The rearrangement uses TRBV10-3 and TRBJ2-2; maybe TRBD2 (5 bases). V was cut by 1 base and J by 4 bases, with 10 bases left in between. The CDR3 sequence is 15 residues long. Per the germline V gene, CDR1 is ENHRY and CDR2 is SYGVKD. CDR3 sequence reads: CAISEYVGATGELFF. As DNA, the CDR3 is TGTGCCATCAGTGAGTACGTGGGAGCCACCGGGGAGCTGTTTTTT.

This chain uses TRBV10-3 with TRBJ1-1; 7 nucleotides align to TRBD1. Germline V gene sequence: CDR1 ENHRY, CDR2 SYGVKD. This CDR3 is 13 amino acids long. V trimming: 6 bases; J trimming: 3 bases; junction bases outside the gene matches: 4. CDR3 coding DNA: TGTGCCATCAGGTCTCAGGGGGACACTGAAGCTTTCTTT. It codes for CAIRSQGDTEAFF.

The chain has TRBV5-1 and TRBJ2-5; no firm D call. This CDR3 has 11 amino acids. Trimming removed 4 bases from V and 2 bases from J, with 3 bases in between. Germline CDR1 and CDR2: SGHRS and YFSETQ. This CDR3 reads CASSQQETQYF. In DNA, the CDR3 is TGCGCCAGCAGCCAACAAGAGACCCAGTACTTC.

The chain is built from TRBV3-1 (or the pseudogene TRBV3-2) and TRBJ1-1; D is uncertain. Germline CDR1 and CDR2: LGHDT and YNNKEL (reference sequence). V was cut by 2 bases and J by 2 bases, with 12 bases left in between. The CDR3 is made up of 15 amino acids. The CDR3 DNA follows: TGTGCCAGCAGCCAACCGAACAACCTCAACACTGAAGCTTTCTTT. This translates into CASSQPNNLNTEAFF.

Ten or more counts support this clone. V gene TRBV27 combines with J gene TRBJ2-7, with 10 bases identical to TRBD2. CDR3 length: 17 amino acids. Germline CDR1 and CDR2: MNHEY and SMNVEV (reference sequence). V trimming: 6 bases; J trimming: 5 bases; junction bases outside the gene matches: 16. The CDR3 here is CASRERGVGLALDEQYF. The CDR3, as DNA: TGTGCCAGCAGAGAGAGGGGGGTGGGACTAGCGTTGGACGAGCAGTACTTC.